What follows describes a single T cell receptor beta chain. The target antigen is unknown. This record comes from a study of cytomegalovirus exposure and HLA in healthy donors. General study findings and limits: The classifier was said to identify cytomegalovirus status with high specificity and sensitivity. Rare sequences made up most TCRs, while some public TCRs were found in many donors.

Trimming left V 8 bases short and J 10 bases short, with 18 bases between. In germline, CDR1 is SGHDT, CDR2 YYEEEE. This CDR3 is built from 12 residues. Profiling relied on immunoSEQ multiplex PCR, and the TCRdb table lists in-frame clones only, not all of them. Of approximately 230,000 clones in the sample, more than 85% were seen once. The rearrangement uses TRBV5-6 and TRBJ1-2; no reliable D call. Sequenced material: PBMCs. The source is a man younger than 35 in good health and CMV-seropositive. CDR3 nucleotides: TGTGCCAGTTCTAACAGTATAAGAGACTACACCTTC. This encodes CASSNSIRDYTF.